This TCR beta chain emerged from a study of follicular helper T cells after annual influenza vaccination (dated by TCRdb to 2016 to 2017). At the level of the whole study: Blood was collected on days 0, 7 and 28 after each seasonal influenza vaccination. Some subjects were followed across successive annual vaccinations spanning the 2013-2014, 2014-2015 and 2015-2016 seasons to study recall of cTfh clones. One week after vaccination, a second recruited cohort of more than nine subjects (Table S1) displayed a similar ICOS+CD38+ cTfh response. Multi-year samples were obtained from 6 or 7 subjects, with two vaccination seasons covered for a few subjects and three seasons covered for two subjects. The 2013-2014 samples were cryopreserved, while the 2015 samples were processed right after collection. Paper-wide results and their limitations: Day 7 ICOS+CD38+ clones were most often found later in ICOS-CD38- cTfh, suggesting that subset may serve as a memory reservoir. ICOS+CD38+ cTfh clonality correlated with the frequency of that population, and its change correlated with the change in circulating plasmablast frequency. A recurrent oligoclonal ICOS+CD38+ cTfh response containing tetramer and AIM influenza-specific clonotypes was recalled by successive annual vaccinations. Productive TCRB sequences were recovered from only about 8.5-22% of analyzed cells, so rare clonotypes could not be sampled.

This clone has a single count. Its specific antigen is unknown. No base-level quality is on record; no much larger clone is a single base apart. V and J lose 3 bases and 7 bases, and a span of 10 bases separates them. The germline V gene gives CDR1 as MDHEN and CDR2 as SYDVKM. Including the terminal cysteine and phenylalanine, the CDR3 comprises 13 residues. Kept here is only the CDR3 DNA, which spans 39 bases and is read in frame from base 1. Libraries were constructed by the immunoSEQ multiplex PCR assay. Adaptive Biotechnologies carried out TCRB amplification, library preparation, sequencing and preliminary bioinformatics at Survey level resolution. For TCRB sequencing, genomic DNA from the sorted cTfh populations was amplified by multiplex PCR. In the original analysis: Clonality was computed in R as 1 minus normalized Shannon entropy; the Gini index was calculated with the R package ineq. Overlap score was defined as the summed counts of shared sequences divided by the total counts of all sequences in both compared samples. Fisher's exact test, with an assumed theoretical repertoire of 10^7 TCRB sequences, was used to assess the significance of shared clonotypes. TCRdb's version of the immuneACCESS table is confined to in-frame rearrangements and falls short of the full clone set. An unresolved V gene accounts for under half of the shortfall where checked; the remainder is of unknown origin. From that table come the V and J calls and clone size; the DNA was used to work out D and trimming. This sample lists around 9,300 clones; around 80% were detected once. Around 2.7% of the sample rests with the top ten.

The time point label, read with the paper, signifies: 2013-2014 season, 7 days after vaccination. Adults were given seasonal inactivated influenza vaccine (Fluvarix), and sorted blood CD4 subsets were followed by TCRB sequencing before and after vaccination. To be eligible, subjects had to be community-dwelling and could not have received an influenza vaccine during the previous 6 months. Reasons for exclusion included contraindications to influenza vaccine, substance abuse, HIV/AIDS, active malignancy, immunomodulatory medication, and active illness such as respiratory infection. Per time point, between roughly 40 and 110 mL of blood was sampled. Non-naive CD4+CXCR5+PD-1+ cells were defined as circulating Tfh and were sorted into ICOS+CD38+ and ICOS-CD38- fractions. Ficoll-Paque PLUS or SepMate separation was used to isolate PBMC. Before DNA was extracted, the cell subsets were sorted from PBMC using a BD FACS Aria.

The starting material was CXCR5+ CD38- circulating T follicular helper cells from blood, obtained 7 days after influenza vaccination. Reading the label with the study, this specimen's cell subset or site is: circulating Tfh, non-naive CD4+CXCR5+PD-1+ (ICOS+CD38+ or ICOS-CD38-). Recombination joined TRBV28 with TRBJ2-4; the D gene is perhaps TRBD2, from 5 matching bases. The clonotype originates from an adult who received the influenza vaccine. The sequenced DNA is TGTGCCAGCAGTTTTTACGGCGGGAACATTCAGTACTTC. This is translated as CASSFYGGNIQYF.